These 11 T cell receptor beta chains were sequenced from one sample in a study of cytomegalovirus exposure and HLA in healthy donors. Clones were read by immunoSEQ multiplex PCR, and TCRdb kept only the in-frame ones, dropping some. The sample has fewer than 150,000 clones, almost 90% seen once. The sequenced material came from PBMCs. The origin of the receptors is a man aged 25-40 years in good health and CMV-seronegative.

The J gene is TRBJ1-4, the V gene TRBV7-9; D may be TRBD1 (5 bases). The V and J ends lost 4 bases and 0 bases respectively, with 9 bases between them. This CDR3 region has 15 residues. CDR1 SEHNR and CDR2 FQNEAQ come from the germline V gene (reference sequence). The CDR3 nucleotides read TGTGCCAGCAGCTCCCAGGGTCCAACTAATGAAAAACTGTTTTTT. Encoded protein: CASSSQGPTNEKLFF.

The rearrangement uses TRBV30 and TRBJ2-1; 14 bases fit TRBD2. The CDR3 loop spans 15 amino acids. Germline V gives CDR1 GTSNPN, CDR2 SVGIG (reference sequence). J was trimmed by 6 bases and V by 2 bases; bases with no gene match: 3. The CDR3 reads CAWSIGTSGSNEQFF. Written as DNA, the CDR3 is TGTGCCTGGAGTATTGGGACTAGCGGGAGCAATGAGCAGTTCTTC.

The chain combines TRBV10-1 with TRBJ2-7; D is ambiguous. This CDR3 is 13 amino acids long. Germline V gene data show CDR1 as WNHNN and CDR2 as SYGVQD (reference sequence). Trimming took 0 bases from V and 6 from J, leaving 9 bases between them. The CDR3 nucleotides are TGCGCCAGCAGTGAGTCGATTACTGCCGAGCAGTACTTC. Its protein product is CASSESITAEQYF.

The chain is built from TRBV30 and TRBJ1-1, with D maybe TRBD1 (5 bases). Per germline, CDR1 GTSNPN and CDR2 SVGIG (reference sequence). The CDR3 covers 12 residues. V lost 3 bases and J lost 8, with 13 bases in between. This chain's CDR3 is CAWRRGGWEAFF. The CDR3 region has the DNA TGTGCCTGGAGGAGGGGAGGATGGGAAGCTTTCTTT.

V usage is TRBV30 and J usage is TRBJ1-1; TRBD1 is a possible D gene (6 bases). CDR1 and CDR2 (germline): GTSNPN, SVGIG (reference sequence). There are 12 residues in the CDR3. Trimming took off 3 bases at V and 8 bases at J, with 13 bases between the two ends. The CDR3 loop reads CAWSRGTVEAFF. CDR3 nucleotide sequence: TGTGCCTGGAGCAGGGGTACGGTCGAAGCTTTCTTT.

The rearrangement joins TRBV30 to TRBJ2-5; 11 bases are shared with TRBD2. The CDR3 contains 16 residues. The V gene's germline CDR1 is GTSNPN and CDR2 SVGIG (reference sequence). V shed 2 bases and J 5 bases; nucleotides not matched to a gene: 10. The CDR3 coding sequence is TGTGCCTGGAGTCTTCCCAGACTAGCGGGACGGGAGACCCAGTACTTC. This gives the protein CAWSLPRLAGRETQYF.

V and J are TRBV6-1 and TRBJ1-6, with D tentatively TRBD1 (6 bases). The germline CDR1 and CDR2 sequences are MNHNS and SASEGT. Between the trimmed V and J ends, which lost 5 bases and 8 bases, there was a span of 13 bases. The CDR3 totals 14 residues. In DNA, the CDR3 is TGTGCCAGCAGTTATTTGGACAGCCATTCACCCCTCCACTTT. This gives the protein CASSYLDSHSPLHF.

The chain is built from TRBV29-1 and TRBJ1-2, with D tentatively TRBD1 (6 bases). Germline V gene sequence: CDR1 SQVTM, CDR2 ANQGSEA. This CDR3 has 13 residues. V lost 6 bases and J lost 5, with 16 bases in between. The DNA for the CDR3 is TGCAGCGTACAAACCGGAACAGGGTATGGCTACACCTTC. Protein: CSVQTGTGYGYTF.

The chain has TRBV10-2 and TRBJ1-2; D not resolved. V was cut by 2 bases and J by 5 bases, with 9 bases left in between. The V gene's germline CDR1 is WSHSY and CDR2 SAAADI. The CDR3 is 13 residues long. CDR3: CASSEITEYGYTF. The CDR3 DNA reads TGCGCCAGCAGTGAGATAACGGAGTATGGCTACACCTTC.

V usage is TRBV4-1 and J usage is TRBJ1-5; 8 nucleotides line up with TRBD1. CDR1 is MGHRA and CDR2 is YSYEKL in the germline V gene. Trimming at V came to 3 bases and at J to 5 bases, leaving 9 bases not matched to a gene. The CDR3 is 16 residues long. The chain's CDR3 is CASSHPTGAGDQPQHF. The CDR3 DNA reads as TGCGCCAGCAGCCACCCGACAGGGGCGGGCGATCAGCCCCAGCATTTT.

This chain uses TRBV5-4 with TRBJ2-1, with a weak D call TRBD2 (6 bases). Germline-derived CDR1 and CDR2 are SGHNT and YYREEE (reference sequence). This CDR3 comprises 16 residues. The V end lost 2 bases, the J end lost 0 bases, and 12 bases lay between the germline ends. The CDR3 DNA sequence: TGTGCCAGCAGCTTCCGACGGGGGAGCTCCTACAATGAGCAGTTCTTC. It yields the protein CASSFRRGSSYNEQFF.